This entry is about one T cell receptor (beta chain). Its antigen is not identified. There are 12 residues in the CDR3. J gave up 10 bases and V 6 bases, and 8 bases lay outside the gene matches. Germline V gene lookup returns CDR1 SQVTM and CDR2 ANQGSEA. These data come from a study of identical twins. Regarding the study as a whole: Out-of-frame beta chain sequences displayed weaker excess sharing between twins. Conclusions were drawn cross-sectionally by statistical analysis, without following the same donors.

A template switching step contributed a universal primer site, while unique molecular identifiers were present in the cDNA. TCRdb re-analysed the 5' RACE reads in MiXCR, keeping a single row per CDR3 protein. The data contain 510,000 or so distinct CDR3 sequences, around 15% of them singletons. The data were also submitted as part of a second study, on yellow fever vaccine responses in identical twins.

Sequencing used CD4+ T cells sorted from blood. This TCR came from a woman younger than 30 in good health. The chain has TRBV29-1 and TRBJ2-1; 8 positions agree with TRBD1. CDR3: CSVRQGAREQFF. The CDR3 nucleotides are TGCAGCGTACGGCAGGGGGCAAGAGAGCAGTTCTTC.